This TCR beta chain was profiled in a study of blood T cell repertoires in COVID-19. Study-level information: T cells, B-cell-depleted T cells, or PBMCs supplied cDNA or gDNA.

Which cohort a participant joined came from the clinical history participants gave. Symptom resolution, clearance, or two negative PCRs marked the recovered donors of Cohort 3. The table came from immunoSEQ multiplex PCR; TCRdb's copy has only in-frame clones and leaves some out. The sample has some 200,000 clones; about nine tenths are singletons. The CDR3 length is 15 residues. CDR1 and CDR2 from the germline V gene are SGHTA and FQGNSA. Trimming stripped 1 base from V and 3 bases from J, with 10 bases between. The chain employs TRBV7-2 and TRBJ1-5; D is possibly TRBD1 (6 bases). The sequencing sample was made of PBMCs or T cells enriched from blood (not recorded which). The sequence came from a woman aged 25-40 years who had recovered from COVID-19. CDR3 protein: CASSLEQGYNQPQHF. CDR3 coding DNA: TGTGCCAGCAGCTTAGAACAGGGATACAATCAGCCCCAGCATTTT.